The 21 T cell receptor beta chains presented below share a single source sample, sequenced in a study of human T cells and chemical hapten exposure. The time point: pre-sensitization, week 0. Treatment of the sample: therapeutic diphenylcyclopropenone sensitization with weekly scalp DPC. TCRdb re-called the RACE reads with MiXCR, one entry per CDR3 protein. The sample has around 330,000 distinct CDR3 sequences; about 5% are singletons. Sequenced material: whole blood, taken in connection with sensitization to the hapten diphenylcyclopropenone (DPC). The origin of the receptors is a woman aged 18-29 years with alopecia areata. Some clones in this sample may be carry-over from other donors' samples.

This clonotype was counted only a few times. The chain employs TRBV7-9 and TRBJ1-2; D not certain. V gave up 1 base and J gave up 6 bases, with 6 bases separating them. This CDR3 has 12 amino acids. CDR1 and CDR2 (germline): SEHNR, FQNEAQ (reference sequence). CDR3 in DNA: TGTGCCAGCAGCTTAGGGGAGCATGGCTACACCTTC. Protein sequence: CASSLGEHGYTF.

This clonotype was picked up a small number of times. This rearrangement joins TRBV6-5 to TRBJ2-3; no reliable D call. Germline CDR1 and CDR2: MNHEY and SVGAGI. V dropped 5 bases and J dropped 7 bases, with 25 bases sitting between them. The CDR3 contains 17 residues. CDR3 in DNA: TGTGCCAGCAGTCCCTACGAGGACCCTAGAGGATGGAATACGCAGTATTTT. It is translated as CASSPYEDPRGWNTQYF.

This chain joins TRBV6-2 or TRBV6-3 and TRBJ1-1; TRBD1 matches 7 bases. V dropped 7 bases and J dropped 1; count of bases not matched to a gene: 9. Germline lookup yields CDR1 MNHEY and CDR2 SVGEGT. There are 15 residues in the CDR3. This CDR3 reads CASTYGGTANTEAFF. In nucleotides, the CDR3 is TGTGCCAGCACTTATGGGGGGACAGCGAACACTGAAGCTTTCTTT.

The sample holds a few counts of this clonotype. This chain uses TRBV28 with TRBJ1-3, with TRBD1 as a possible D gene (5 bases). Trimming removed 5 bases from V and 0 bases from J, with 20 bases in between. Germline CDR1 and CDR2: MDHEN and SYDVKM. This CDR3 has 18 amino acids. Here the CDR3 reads CASSEYIGAVFSGNTIYF. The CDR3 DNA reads TGTGCCAGCAGTGAGTACATAGGGGCGGTTTTCTCTGGAAACACCATATATTTT.

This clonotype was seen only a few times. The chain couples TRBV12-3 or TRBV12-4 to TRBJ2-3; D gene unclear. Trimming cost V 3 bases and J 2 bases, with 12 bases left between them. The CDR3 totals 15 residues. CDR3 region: CASSLDLTATDTQYF. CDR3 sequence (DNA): TGTGCCAGCAGTTTGGACCTTACTGCCACAGATACGCAGTATTTT.

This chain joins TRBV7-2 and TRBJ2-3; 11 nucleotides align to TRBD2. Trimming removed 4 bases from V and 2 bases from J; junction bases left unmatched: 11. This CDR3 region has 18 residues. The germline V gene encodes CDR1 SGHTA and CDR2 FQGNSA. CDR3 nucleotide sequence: TGTGCCAGCAGCTACTATAGGGCTAGCGGGGGGTACACAGATACGCAGTATTTT. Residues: CASSYYRASGGYTDTQYF.

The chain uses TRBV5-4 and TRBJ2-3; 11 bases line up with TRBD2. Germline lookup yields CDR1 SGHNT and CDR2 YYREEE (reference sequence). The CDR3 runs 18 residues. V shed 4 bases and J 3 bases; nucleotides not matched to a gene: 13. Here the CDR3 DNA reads TGTGCCAGCAGCCATCTAGCGGGGGGAAGCTATTTAACAGATACGCAGTATTTT. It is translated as CASSHLAGGSYLTDTQYF.

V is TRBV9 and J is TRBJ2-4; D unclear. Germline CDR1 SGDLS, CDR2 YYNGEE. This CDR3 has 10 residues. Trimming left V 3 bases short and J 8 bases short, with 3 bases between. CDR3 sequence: CASSEDIQYF. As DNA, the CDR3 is TGTGCCAGCAGCGAGGACATTCAGTACTTC.

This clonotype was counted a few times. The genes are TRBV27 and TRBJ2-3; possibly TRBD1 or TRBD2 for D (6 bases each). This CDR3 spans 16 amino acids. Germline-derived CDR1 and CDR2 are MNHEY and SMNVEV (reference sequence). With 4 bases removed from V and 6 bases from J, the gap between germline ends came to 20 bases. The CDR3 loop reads CASSSARGPARDTQYF. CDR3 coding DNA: TGTGCCAGCAGTTCGGCCCGGGGGCCAGCAAGGGATACGCAGTATTTT.

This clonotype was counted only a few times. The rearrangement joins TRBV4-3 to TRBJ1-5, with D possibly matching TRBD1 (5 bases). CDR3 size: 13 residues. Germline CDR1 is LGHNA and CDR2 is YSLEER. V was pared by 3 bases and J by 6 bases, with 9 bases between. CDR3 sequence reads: CASSQAQGQPQHF. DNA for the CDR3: TGCGCCAGCAGCCAGGCCCAGGGTCAGCCCCAGCATTTT.

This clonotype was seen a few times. In nucleotides, the CDR3 is TGTGCCAGCAGCCAAGTTGGGTCCCTTTACTACGAGCAGTACTTC. This sequence encodes CASSQVGSLYYEQYF. This sequence joins TRBV3-1 and TRBJ2-7; D is undetermined. Germline CDR1 is LGHDT and CDR2 is YNNKEL (reference sequence). The CDR3 length is 15 residues. V lost 1 base to trimming and J lost 3 bases, with 13 bases between them.

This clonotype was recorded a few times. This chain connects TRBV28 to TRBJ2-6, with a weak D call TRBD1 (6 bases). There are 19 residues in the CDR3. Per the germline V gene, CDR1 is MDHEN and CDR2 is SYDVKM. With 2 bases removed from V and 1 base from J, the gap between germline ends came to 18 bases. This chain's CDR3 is CASSLRSFTGKSGANVLTF. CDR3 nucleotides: TGTGCCAGCAGTTTACGGTCGTTTACAGGGAAGTCTGGGGCCAACGTCCTGACTTTC.

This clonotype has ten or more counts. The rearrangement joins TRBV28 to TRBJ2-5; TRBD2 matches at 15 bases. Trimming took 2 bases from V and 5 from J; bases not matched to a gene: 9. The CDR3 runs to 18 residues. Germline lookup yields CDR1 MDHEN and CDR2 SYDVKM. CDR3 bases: TGTGCCAGCAGTTTACGGACTAGCGGGGGGGCGAAGTCGGAGACCCAGTACTTC. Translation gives CASSLRTSGGAKSETQYF.

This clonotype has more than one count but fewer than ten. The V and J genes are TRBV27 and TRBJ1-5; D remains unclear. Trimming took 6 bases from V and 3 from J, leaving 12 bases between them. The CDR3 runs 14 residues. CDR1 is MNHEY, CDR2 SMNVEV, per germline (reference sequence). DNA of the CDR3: TGTGCCAGCAGACACACCGGCGCCAATCAGCCCCAGCATTTT. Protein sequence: CASRHTGANQPQHF.

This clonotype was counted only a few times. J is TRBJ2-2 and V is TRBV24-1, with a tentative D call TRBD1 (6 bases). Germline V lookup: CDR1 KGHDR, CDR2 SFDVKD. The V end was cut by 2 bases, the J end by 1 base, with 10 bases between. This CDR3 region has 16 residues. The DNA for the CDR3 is TGTGCCACCAGTGATTCTCGACAGGAGAACACCGGGGAGCTGTTTTTT. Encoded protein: CATSDSRQENTGELFF.

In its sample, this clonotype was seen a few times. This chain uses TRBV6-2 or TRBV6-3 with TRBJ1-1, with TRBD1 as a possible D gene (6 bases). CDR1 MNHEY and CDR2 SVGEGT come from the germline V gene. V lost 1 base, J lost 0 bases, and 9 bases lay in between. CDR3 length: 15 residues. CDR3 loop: CASSYFRGLNTEAFF. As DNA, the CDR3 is TGTGCCAGCAGTTACTTCAGGGGCCTGAACACTGAAGCTTTCTTT.

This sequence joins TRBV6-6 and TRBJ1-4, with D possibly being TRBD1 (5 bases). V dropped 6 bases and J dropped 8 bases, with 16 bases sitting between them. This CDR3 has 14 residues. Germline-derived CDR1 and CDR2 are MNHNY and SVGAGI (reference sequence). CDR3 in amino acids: CASSPTGEREKLFF. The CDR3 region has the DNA TGTGCCAGCAGCCCCACGGGGGAGAGGGAAAAACTGTTTTTT.

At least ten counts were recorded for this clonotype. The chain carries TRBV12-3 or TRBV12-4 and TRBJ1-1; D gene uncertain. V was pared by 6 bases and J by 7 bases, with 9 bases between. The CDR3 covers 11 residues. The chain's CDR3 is CASSPRLEAFF. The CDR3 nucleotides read TGTGCCAGCAGCCCTCGTCTTGAAGCTTTCTTT.

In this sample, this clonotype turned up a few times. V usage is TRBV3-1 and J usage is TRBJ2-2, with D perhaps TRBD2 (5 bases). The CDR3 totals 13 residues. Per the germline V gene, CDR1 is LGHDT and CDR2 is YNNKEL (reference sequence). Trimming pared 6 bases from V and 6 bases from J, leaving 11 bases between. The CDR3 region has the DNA TGTGCCAGCAGACATTCTAGCCCCGGGGAGCTGTTTTTT. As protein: CASRHSSPGELFF. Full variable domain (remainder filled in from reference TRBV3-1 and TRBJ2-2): DTAVSQTPKYLVTQMGNDKSIKCEQNLGHDTMYWYKQDSKKFLKIMFSYNNKELIINETVPNRFSPKSPDKAHLNLHINSLELGDSAVYFCASRHSSPGELFFGEGSRLTVL.

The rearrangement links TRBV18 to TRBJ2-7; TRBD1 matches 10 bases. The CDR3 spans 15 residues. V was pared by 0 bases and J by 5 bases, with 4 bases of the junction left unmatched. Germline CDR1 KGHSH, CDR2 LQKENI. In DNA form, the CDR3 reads TGTGCCAGCTCACCACCTGACAGGGGGCTAAACGAGCAGTACTTC. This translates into CASSPPDRGLNEQYF.

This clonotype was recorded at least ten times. The CDR3 sequence is CAISDKTLGVGRHNEQFF. CDR3 bases: TGTGCCATCAGTGATAAAACCCTTGGCGTGGGCCGGCACAATGAGCAGTTCTTC. The V call is TRBV10-3, the J call TRBJ2-1; D unclear. Germline V gives CDR1 ENHRY, CDR2 SYGVKD. The V gene lost 3 bases and the J gene lost 5 bases, with 23 bases spanning the gap. This CDR3 has 18 amino acids.